This T cell receptor beta chain was found in a study of blood T cell repertoires in COVID-19. About the research overall: Samples came from the United States, Italy and Spain, spanning acute and convalescent COVID-19. PBMCs, B-cell-depleted T cells, or T cells were the source of the cDNA or gDNA that made up the material.

This clone was seen a handful of times. Original processing notes: Reference gene primer amplification in the assay estimated nucleated cell counts. Method: immunoSEQ multiplex PCR; TCRdb's copy keeps in-frame clones and lacks some. V and J calls and clone size are as listed in that table; D and trimming were resolved from the DNA. This table has roughly 180,000 clones, approximately 80% appearing once. V was pared by 2 bases and J by 0 bases, with 14 bases between. CDR3 length: 17 residues. CDR1 and CDR2 (germline): SEHNR, FQNEAQ (reference sequence). The J gene is TRBJ2-4, the V gene TRBV7-9; a possible D gene is TRBD1 (6 bases). Sequencing was done on a sample of peripheral blood. The sequence came from a woman aged 40 to 50 with COVID-19, enrolled during active disease. The CDR3: CASSLPGQRLAKNIQYF. In DNA form, the CDR3 reads TGTGCCAGCAGCTTACCGGGACAACGACTAGCCAAAAACATTCAGTACTTC.